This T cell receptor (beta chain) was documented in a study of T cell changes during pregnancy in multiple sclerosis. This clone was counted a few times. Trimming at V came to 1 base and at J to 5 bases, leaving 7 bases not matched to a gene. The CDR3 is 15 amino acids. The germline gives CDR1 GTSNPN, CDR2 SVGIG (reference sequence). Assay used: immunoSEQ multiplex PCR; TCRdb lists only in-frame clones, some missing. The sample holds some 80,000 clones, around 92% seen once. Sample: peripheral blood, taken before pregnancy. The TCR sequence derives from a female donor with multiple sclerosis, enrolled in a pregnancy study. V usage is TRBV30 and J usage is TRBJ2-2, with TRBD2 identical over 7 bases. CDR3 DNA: TGTGCCTGGAGTGGGGAGGGAAGAAGAACCGGGGAGCTGTTTTTT. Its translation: CAWSGEGRRTGELFF. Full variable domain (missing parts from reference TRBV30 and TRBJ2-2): SQTIHQWPATLVQPVGSPLSLECTVEGTSNPNLYWYRQAAGRGLQLLFYSVGIGQISSEVPQNLSASRPQDRQFILSSKKLLLSDSGFYLCAWSGEGRRTGELFFGEGSRLTVL.